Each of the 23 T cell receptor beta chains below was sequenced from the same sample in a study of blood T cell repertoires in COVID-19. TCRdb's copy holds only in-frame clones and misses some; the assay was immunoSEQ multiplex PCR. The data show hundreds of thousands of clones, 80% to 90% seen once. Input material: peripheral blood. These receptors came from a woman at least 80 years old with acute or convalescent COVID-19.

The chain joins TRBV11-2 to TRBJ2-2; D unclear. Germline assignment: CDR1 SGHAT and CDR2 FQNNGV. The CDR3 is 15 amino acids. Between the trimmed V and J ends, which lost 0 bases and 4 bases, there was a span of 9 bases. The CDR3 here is CASSLDPVGTGELFF. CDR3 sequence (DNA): TGTGCCAGCAGCTTAGATCCTGTCGGCACCGGGGAGCTGTTTTTT.

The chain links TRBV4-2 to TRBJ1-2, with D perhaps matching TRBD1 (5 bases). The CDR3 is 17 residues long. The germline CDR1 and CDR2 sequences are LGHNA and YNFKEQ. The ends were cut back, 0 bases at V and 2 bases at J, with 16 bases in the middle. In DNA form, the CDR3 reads TGTGCCAGCAGCCAAGATAAGGGGTCCCATGGAAACTATGGCTACACCTTC. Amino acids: CASSQDKGSHGNYGYTF.

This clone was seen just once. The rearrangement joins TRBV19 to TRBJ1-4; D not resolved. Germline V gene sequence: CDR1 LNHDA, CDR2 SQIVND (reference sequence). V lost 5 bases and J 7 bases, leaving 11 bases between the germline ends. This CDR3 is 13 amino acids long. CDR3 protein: CASSHVLGEKLFF. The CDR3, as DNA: TGTGCCAGTAGTCACGTTCTCGGTGAAAAACTGTTTTTT.

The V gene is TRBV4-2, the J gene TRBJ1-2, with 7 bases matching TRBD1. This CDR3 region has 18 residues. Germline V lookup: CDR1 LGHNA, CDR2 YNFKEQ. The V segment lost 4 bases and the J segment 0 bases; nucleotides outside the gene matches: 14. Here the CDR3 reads CASSPPGKGAEANYGYTF. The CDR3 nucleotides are TGTGCCAGCAGCCCACCAGGTAAGGGGGCGGAAGCTAACTATGGCTACACCTTC.

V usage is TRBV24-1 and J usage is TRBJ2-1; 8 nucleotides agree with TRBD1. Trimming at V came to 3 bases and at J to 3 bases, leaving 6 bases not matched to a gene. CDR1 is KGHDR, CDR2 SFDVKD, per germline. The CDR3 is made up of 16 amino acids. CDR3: CATSDRARGLYNEQFF. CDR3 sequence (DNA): TGTGCCACCAGTGATAGGGCCAGGGGGCTCTACAATGAGCAGTTCTTC.

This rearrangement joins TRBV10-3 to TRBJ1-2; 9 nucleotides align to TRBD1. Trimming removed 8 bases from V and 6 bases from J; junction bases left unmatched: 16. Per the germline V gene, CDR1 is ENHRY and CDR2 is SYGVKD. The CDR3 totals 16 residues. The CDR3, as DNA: TGTGCCATCCGGCCGGACAGGGGAGCCGATGGAAATGGCTACACCTTC. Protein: CAIRPDRGADGNGYTF.

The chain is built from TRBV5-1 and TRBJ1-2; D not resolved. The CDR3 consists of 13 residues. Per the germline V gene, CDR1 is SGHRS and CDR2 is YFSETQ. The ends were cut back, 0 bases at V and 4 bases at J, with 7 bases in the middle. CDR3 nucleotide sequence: TGCGCCAGCAGCTTGGGGGAGGCCTATGGCTACACCTTC. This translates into CASSLGEAYGYTF.

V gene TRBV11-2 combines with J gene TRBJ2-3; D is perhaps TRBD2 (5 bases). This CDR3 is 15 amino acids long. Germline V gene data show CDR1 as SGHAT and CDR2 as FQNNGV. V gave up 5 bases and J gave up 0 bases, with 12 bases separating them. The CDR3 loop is CASSPRTGSTDTQYF. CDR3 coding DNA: TGTGCCAGCAGCCCAAGGACGGGGAGCACAGATACGCAGTATTTT. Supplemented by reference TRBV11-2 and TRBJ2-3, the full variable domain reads EAGVAQSPRYKIIEKRQSVAFWCNPISGHATLYWYQQILGQGPKLLIQFQNNGVVDDSQLPKDRFSAERLKGVDSTLKIQPAKLEDSAVYLCASSPRTGSTDTQYFGPGTRLTVL.

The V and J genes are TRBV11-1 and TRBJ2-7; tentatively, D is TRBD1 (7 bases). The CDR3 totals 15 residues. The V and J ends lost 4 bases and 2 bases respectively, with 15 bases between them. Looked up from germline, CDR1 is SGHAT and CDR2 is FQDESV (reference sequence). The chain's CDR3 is CASSYQGGGTYEQYF. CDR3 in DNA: TGTGCCAGCAGCTACCAGGGGGGCGGTACCTACGAGCAGTACTTC. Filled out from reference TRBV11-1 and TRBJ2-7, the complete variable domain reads EAEVAQSPRYKITEKSQAVAFWCDPISGHATLYWYRQILGQGPELLVQFQDESVVDDSQLPKDRFSAERLKGVDSTLKIQPAELGDSAMYLCASSYQGGGTYEQYFGPGTRLTVT.

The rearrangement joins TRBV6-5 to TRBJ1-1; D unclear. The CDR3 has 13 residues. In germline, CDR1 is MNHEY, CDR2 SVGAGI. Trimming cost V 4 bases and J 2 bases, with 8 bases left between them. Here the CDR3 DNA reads TGTGCCAGCAGTTCGCAGGTTAACACTGAAGCTTTCTTT. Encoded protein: CASSSQVNTEAFF.

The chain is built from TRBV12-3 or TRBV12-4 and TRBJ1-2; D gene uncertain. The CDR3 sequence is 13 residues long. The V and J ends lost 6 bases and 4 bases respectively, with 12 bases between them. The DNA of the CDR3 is TGTGCCAGCAGCCTCGACGGACTCTATGGCTACACCTTC. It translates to CASSLDGLYGYTF.

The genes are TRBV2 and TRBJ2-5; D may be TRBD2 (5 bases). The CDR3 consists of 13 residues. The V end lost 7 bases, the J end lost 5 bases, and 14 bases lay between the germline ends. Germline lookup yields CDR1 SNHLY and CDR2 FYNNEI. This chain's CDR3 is CASNTRIAETQYF. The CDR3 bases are TGTGCCAGCAATACACGAATAGCGGAGACCCAGTACTTC.

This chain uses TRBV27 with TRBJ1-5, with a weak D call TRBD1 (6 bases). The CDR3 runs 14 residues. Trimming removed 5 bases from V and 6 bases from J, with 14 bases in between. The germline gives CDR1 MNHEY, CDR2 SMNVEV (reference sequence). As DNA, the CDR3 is TGTGCCAGCAGTCTCTACAGGGATGTTCAGCCCCAGCATTTT. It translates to CASSLYRDVQPQHF.

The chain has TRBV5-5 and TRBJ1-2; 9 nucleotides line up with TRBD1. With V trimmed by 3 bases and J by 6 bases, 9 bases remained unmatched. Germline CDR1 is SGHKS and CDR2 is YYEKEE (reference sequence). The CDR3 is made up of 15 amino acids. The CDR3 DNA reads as TGTGCCAGCAGCTCTAGGACAGGGGAGAGAGATGGCTACACCTTC. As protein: CASSSRTGERDGYTF. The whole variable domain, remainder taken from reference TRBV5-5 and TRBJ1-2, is DAGVTQSPTHLIKTRGQQVTLRCSPISGHKSVSWYQQVLGQGPQFIFQYYEKEERGRGNFPDRFSARQFPNYSSELNVNALLLGDSALYLCASSSRTGERDGYTFGSGTRLTVV.

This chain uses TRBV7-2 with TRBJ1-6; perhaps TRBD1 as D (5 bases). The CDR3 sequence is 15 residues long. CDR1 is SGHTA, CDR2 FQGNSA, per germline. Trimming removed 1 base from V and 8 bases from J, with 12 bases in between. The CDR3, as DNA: TGTGCCAGCAGCTTAGAAGGGGCACGCCATTCACCCCTCCACTTT. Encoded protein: CASSLEGARHSPLHF.

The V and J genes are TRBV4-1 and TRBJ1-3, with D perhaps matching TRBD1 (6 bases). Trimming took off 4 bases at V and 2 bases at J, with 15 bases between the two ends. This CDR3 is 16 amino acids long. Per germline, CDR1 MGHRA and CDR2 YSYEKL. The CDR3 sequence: CASSPLITGTGNTIYF. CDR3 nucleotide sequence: TGCGCCAGCAGCCCCCTCATCACAGGGACTGGAAACACCATATATTTT.

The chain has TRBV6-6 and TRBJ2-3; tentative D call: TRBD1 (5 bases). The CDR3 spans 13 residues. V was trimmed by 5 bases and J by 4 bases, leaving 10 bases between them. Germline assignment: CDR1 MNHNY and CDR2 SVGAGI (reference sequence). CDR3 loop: CASSSQGSDTQYF. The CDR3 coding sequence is TGTGCCAGCAGTAGCCAGGGTTCAGATACGCAGTATTTT.

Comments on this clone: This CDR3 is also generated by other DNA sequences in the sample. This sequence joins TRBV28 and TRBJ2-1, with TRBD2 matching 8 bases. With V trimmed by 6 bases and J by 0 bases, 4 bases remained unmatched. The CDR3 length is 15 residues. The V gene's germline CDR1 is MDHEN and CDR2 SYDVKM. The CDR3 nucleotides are TGTGCCAGCAGCACGAGCGGGAGCTCCTACAATGAGCAGTTCTTC. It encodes CASSTSGSSYNEQFF.

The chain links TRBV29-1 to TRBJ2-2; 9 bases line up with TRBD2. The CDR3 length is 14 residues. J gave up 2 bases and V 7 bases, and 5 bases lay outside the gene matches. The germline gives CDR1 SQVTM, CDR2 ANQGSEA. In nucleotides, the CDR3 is TGCAGCGGGGGGCTAGCGGGAAACACCGGGGAGCTGTTTTTT. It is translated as CSGGLAGNTGELFF.

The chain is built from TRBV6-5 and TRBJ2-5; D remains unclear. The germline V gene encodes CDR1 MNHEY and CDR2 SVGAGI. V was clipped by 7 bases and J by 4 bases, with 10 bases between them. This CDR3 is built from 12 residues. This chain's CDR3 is CASTWSGETQYF. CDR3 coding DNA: TGTGCCAGCACATGGTCGGGAGAGACCCAGTACTTC.

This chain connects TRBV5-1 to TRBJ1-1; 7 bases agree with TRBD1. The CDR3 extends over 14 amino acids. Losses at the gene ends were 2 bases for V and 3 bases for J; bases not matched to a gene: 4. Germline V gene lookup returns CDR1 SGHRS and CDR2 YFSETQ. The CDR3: CASSFDRVDTEAFF. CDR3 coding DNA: TGCGCCAGCAGCTTTGACAGGGTGGACACTGAAGCTTTCTTT.

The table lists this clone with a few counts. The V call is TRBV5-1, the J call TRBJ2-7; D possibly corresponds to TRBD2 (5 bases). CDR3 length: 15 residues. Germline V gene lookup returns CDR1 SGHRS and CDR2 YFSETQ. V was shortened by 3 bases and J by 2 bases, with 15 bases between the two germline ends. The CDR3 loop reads CASSSGGRATYEQYF. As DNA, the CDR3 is TGCGCCAGCAGCTCTGGAGGCCGGGCCACCTACGAGCAGTACTTC.

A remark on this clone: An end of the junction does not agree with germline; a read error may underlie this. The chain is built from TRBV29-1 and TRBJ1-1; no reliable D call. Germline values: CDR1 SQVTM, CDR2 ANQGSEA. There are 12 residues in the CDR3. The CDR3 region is CSVEVWSTEAFF. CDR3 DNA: TGCAGTGTTGAGGTTTGGAGCACTGAAGCTTTCTTT.